One sample yielded the 10 T cell receptor beta chains listed below, sequenced in a study of early T cells in non-severe SARS-CoV-2 infection. Via MiXCR, TCRdb re-called the 5' RACE reads, giving one row per CDR3 protein. Here the sample spans fewer than 75,000 distinct CDR3 sequences, over 20% being singletons. This material consisted of whole blood, taken at baseline. These receptors were obtained from an adult who was a healthcare worker with PCR-confirmed SARS-CoV-2 infection or an uninfected control (not recorded which).

This clonotype was picked up a small number of times. The V call is TRBV7-6, the J call TRBJ1-1; tentative D call: TRBD1 (5 bases). V lost 7 bases and J 1 base, leaving 13 bases between the germline ends. The CDR3 extends over 14 amino acids. CDR1 SGHVS and CDR2 FNYEAQ come from the germline V gene. This chain's CDR3 is CASTQGGRNTEAFF. The CDR3 nucleotides read TGTGCCAGCACCCAGGGAGGGAGGAACACTGAAGCTTTCTTT. The full variable domain, with the rest looked up from reference TRBV7-6 and TRBJ1-1, is GAGVSQSPRYKVTKRGQDVALRCDPISGHVSLYWYRQALGQGPEFLTYFNYEAQQDKSGLPNDRFSAERPEGSISTLTIQRTEQRDSAMYRCASTQGGRNTEAFFGQGTRLTVV.

This chain links TRBV20-1 with TRBJ2-3; TRBD2 agrees at 8 bases. Germline lookup yields CDR1 DFQATT and CDR2 SNEGSKA (reference sequence). CDR3 size: 15 residues. The ends lost 3 bases at V and 0 bases at J; junction bases unmatched: 5. The CDR3 bases are TGCAGTGCTAGCGTTAGCGGGGCTAGCACAGATACGCAGTATTTT. As protein: CSASVSGASTDTQYF.

V is TRBV7-6 and J is TRBJ1-1; the D is unclear. Germline V gene sequence: CDR1 SGHVS, CDR2 FNYEAQ. V shed 5 bases and J shed 4 bases, with 8 bases lying between them. The CDR3 is 12 amino acids. CDR3 residues: CASSKSGTEAFF. The CDR3, as DNA: TGTGCCAGCAGCAAGTCGGGCACTGAAGCTTTCTTT.

The rearrangement joins TRBV12-3 or TRBV12-4 to TRBJ1-2; D is undetermined. The CDR3 spans 13 residues. Trimming removed 2 bases at V and 6 bases at J, with 10 bases between. The CDR3 coding sequence is TGTGCCAGCAGTTTACCGCACATACATGGCTACACCTTC. It encodes CASSLPHIHGYTF.

V usage is TRBV29-1 and J usage is TRBJ2-6; no firm D call. There are 14 residues in the CDR3. Germline values: CDR1 SQVTM, CDR2 ANQGSEA. The V end was cut by 5 bases, the J end by 2 bases, with 10 bases between. CDR3 sequence (DNA): TGCAGCGTTACCACGCCGCCTGGGGCCAACGTCCTGACTTTC. Protein sequence: CSVTTPPGANVLTF.

This clonotype has more than one count but fewer than ten. The chain recombines TRBV20-1 with TRBJ2-1, with D possibly being TRBD1 (5 bases). Germline CDR1 reads DFQATT; CDR2 reads SNEGSKA (reference sequence). There are 11 residues in the CDR3. The ends were cut back, 3 bases at V and 7 bases at J, with 7 bases in the middle. The CDR3 bases are TGCAGTGCTAGCAGGGAAAATGAGCAGTTCTTC. It codes for CSASRENEQFF.

This chain connects TRBV12-5 to TRBJ2-3, with no clear D. V gave up 5 bases and J gave up 0 bases, with 18 bases separating them. The V gene's germline CDR1 is LGHNT and CDR2 FRNRAP. The CDR3 length is 17 residues. The CDR3 sequence is CASGPRRLPTSTDTQYF. CDR3 in DNA: TGTGCTAGTGGTCCACGCCGGTTGCCCACTAGCACAGATACGCAGTATTTT.

The rearrangement links TRBV6-6 to TRBJ2-7, with D possibly TRBD1 on 5 matching bases. V lost 2 bases, J lost 7 bases, and 21 bases lay in between. The CDR3 is 16 residues long. Germline loops: CDR1 MNHNY, CDR2 SVGAGI (reference sequence). CDR3 nucleotides: TGTGCCAGCAGTTACGCTAGGACGGCCTCAGGGTTGGAGCAGTACTTC. Translated: CASSYARTASGLEQYF.

This clonotype was detected many times. This chain joins TRBV13 and TRBJ1-4; 8 nucleotides align to TRBD1. Germline CDR1 PRHDT, CDR2 FYEKMQ (reference sequence). The J segment lost 8 bases and the V segment lost 4 bases, leaving 6 bases of the junction unmatched. The CDR3 runs to 14 residues. This CDR3 reads CASSWGQEEEKLFF. In DNA form, the CDR3 reads TGTGCCAGCAGCTGGGGACAGGAAGAAGAAAAACTGTTTTTT.

This clonotype turned up a few times. This rearrangement joins TRBV9 to TRBJ1-1, with D tentatively TRBD1 (5 bases). Germline lookup yields CDR1 SGDLS and CDR2 YYNGEE. The CDR3 spans 15 residues. The V end lost 0 bases, the J end lost 4 bases, and 13 bases lay between the germline ends. CDR3: CASSVEQGAGTEAFF. As DNA, the CDR3 is TGTGCCAGCAGCGTAGAACAAGGGGCGGGCACTGAAGCTTTCTTT.